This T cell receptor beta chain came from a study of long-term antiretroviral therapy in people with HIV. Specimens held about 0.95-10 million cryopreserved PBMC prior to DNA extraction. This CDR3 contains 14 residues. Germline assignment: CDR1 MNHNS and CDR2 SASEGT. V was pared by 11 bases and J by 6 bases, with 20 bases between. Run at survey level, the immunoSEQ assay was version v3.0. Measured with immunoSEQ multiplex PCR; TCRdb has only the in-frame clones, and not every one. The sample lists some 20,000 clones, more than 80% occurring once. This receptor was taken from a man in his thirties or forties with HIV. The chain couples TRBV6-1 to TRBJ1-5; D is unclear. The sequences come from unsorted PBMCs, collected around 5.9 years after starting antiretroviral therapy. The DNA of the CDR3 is TGTGCCTCCCGGGCCACAAATCGTGGTCAGCCCCAGCATTTT. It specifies CASRATNRGQPQHF.